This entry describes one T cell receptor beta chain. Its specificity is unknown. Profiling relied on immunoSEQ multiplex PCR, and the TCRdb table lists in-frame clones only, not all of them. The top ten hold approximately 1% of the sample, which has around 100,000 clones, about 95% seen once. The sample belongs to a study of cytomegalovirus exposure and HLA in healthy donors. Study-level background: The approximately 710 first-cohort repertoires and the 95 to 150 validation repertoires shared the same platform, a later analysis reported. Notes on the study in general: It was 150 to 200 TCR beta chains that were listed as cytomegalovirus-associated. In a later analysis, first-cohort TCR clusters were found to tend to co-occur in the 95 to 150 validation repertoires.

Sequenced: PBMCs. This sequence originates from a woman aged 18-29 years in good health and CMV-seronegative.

The CDR3 coding sequence is TGTGCCAGCAGTTACACCGGGACTAGAACAGATACGCAGTATTTT. Translating it yields CASSYTGTRTDTQYF. The rearrangement links TRBV6-5 to TRBJ2-3; 8 nucleotides align to TRBD2. With 2 bases clipped from V and 3 bases from J, the junction kept 4 bases outside the gene matches. The germline gives CDR1 MNHEY, CDR2 SVGAGI. The CDR3 length is 15 residues.